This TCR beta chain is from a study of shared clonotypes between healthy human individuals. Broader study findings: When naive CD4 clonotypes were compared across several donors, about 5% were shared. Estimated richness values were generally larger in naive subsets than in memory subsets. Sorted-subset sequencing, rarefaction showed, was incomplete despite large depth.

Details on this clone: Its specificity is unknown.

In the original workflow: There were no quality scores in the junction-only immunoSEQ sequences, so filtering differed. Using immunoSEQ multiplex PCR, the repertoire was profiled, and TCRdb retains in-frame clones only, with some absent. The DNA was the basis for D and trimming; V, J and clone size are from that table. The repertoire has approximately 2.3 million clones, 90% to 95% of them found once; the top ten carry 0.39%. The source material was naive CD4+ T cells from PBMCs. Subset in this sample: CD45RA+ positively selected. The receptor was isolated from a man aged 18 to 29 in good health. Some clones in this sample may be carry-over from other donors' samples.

The CDR3 nucleotides are TGTGCCAGCAGTCGTGGACAGGGGCTCTATGGCTACACCTTC. Amino acid sequence: CASSRGQGLYGYTF. V usage is TRBV7-9 and J usage is TRBJ1-2; TRBD1 matches 9 bases. The germline gives CDR1 SEHNR, CDR2 FQNEAQ (reference sequence). Unmatched junction bases numbered 6, after V lost 6 bases and J lost 4 bases. The CDR3 runs 14 residues.